This T cell receptor beta chain was identified during a study of CD8 T cells in Susac syndrome. Random hexamers were used to reverse transcribe the RNA input (0.5 to 1 ug). Each CDR3 protein is one row after TCRdb ran MiXCR on the immunoSEQ multiplex PCR reads. Of approximately 160,000 distinct CDR3 sequences in the sample, around 93% were seen once. This receptor was obtained from a human donor in good health. Material for sequencing was CD4+ T cells from PBMCs.

The CDR3 DNA follows: TGCAGTGCTCGAAGCCGCGGCAGGGGATTCGGGGGCTACACCTTC. This codes for CSARSRGRGFGGYTF. The V call is TRBV20-1, the J call TRBJ1-2, with D possibly being TRBD1 (6 bases). The V and J ends lost 5 bases and 8 bases respectively, with 24 bases between them. CDR1 DFQATT and CDR2 SNEGSKA come from the germline V gene (reference sequence). The CDR3 runs 15 residues.